The 16 T cell receptor beta chains below were found in one sample sequenced in a study of cytomegalovirus exposure and HLA in healthy donors. The primer mix had 60 Vbeta and 13 Jbeta primers. Method: immunoSEQ multiplex PCR; TCRdb's copy keeps in-frame clones and lacks some. The table records some 150,000 clones, around 65% of them present only once. Sequencing was done on a sample of PBMCs. Receptor source: a woman in her 30s in good health and CMV-seropositive.

The chain uses TRBV7-6 and TRBJ2-7, with D possibly TRBD1 on 5 matching bases. The V end was cut by 2 bases, the J end by 6 bases, with 14 bases between. The CDR3 covers 14 residues. CDR1 SGHVS and CDR2 FNYEAQ come from the germline V gene. CDR3 nucleotide sequence: TGTGCCAGCAGCTTATATCAGGGTGTCCCCGAGCAGTACTTC. This encodes CASSLYQGVPEQYF.

This chain uses TRBV5-1 with TRBJ2-3, with 7 bases that match TRBD2. Germline values: CDR1 SGHRS, CDR2 YFSETQ. V was pared by 0 bases and J by 2 bases, with 6 bases of the junction left unmatched. This CDR3 has 16 amino acids. CDR3 sequence reads: CASSLVPSGYTDTQYF. As DNA, the CDR3 is TGCGCCAGCAGCTTGGTGCCTAGCGGATACACAGATACGCAGTATTTT.

Remarks on this clone: The DNA is left out, because the CDR3 cannot be placed on it with certainty; the CDR3 is given as TCRdb lists it. This chain connects TRBV29-1 to TRBJ1-2; the table assigns TRBD1, which was not confirmed against the DNA. The CDR3 length equals 14 residues, ends included. Germline V gene data show CDR1 as SQVTM and CDR2 as ANQGSEA. This chain's CDR3 is CSVAGGTEDYGYSF.

V and J are TRBV10-2 and TRBJ2-5; perhaps TRBD1 as D (6 bases). Germline V lookup: CDR1 WSHSY, CDR2 SAAADI. This CDR3 region has 12 residues. The germline V and J ends were trimmed by 6 bases and 4 bases, with 9 bases remaining between them. The CDR3 reads CASRTGLETQYF. CDR3 DNA sequence: TGCGCCAGCAGAACAGGGTTAGAGACCCAGTACTTC.

This clone showed up just a few times. V usage is TRBV5-6 and J usage is TRBJ1-4; 7 bases match TRBD1. CDR1 and CDR2 from the germline V gene are SGHDT and YYEEEE. J lost 6 bases, V lost 2 bases, and 4 bases had no gene match. The CDR3 has 14 amino acids. The CDR3 loop is CASSLSGTDEKLFF. CDR3 sequence (DNA): TGTGCCAGCAGCTTATCCGGGACAGATGAAAAACTGTTTTTT.

V usage is TRBV14 and J usage is TRBJ1-1; D gene unclear. CDR3 length equals 15 residues. V gave up 4 bases and J gave up 0 bases, with 12 bases separating them. Germline CDR1 SGHDN, CDR2 FVKESK. CDR3 sequence (DNA): TGTGCCAGCAGCCCCCTGGGAGTGTTGAACACTGAAGCTTTCTTT. This gives the protein CASSPLGVLNTEAFF.

The chain links TRBV6-4 to TRBJ1-6; no reliable D call. V was shortened by 6 bases and J by 8 bases, with 17 bases between the two germline ends. The germline gives CDR1 MRHNA, CDR2 SNTAGT. This CDR3 spans 15 amino acids. The CDR3 is CASSLSGLGYSPLHF. CDR3 bases: TGTGCCAGCAGCCTAAGCGGGCTCGGATATTCACCCCTCCACTTT.

This clone was counted between two and nine times. The chain is built from TRBV9 and TRBJ1-2; TRBD1 might be the D (6 bases). V lost 2 bases, J lost 7 bases, and 9 bases lay in between. CDR1 is SGDLS, CDR2 YYNGEE, per germline. This CDR3 is 12 amino acids long. This chain's CDR3 is CASSVDRSGYTF. CDR3 sequence (DNA): TGTGCCAGCAGCGTCGACAGGTCTGGCTACACCTTC.

The chain is built from TRBV2 and TRBJ1-1; D unresolved. This CDR3 has 15 amino acids. V was cut by 6 bases and J by 3 bases, with 17 bases left in between. Germline lookup yields CDR1 SNHLY and CDR2 FYNNEI. CDR3 loop: CASRYVLGRDTEAFF. DNA for the CDR3: TGTGCCAGCAGATACGTCCTGGGGAGGGACACTGAAGCTTTCTTT.

V gene TRBV19 combines with J gene TRBJ2-2; D may be TRBD1 (5 bases). Looked up from germline, CDR1 is LNHDA and CDR2 is SQIVND (reference sequence). V lost 2 bases and J 5 bases, leaving 12 bases between the germline ends. The CDR3 extends over 15 amino acids. The CDR3: CASSITRDGTGELFF. The CDR3 nucleotides are TGTGCCAGTAGTATAACCAGGGATGGGACCGGGGAGCTGTTTTTT.

This chain uses TRBV5-4 with TRBJ2-2, with TRBD1 identical over 7 bases. Germline CDR1 reads SGHNT; CDR2 reads YYREEE (reference sequence). V shed 4 bases and J 1 base; nucleotides not matched to a gene: 4. This CDR3 spans 15 amino acids. CDR3 residues: CASSEGGKNTGELFF. The CDR3 DNA sequence: TGTGCCAGCAGCGAAGGGGGCAAGAACACCGGGGAGCTGTTTTTT. The full variable domain, its missing parts supplied by reference TRBV5-4 and TRBJ2-2, is ETGVTQSPTHLIKTRGQQVTLRCSSQSGHNTVSWYQQALGQGPQFIFQYYREEENGRGNFPPRFSGLQFPNYSSELNVNALELDDSALYLCASSEGGKNTGELFFGEGSRLTVL.

The chain is built from TRBV5-6 and TRBJ2-4; tentatively, D is TRBD2 (6 bases). Trimming pared 3 bases from V and 0 bases from J, leaving 7 bases between. Germline CDR1 and CDR2: SGHDT and YYEEEE. The CDR3 sequence is 14 residues long. For the CDR3, the DNA is TGTGCCAGCAGCTGGGGACTAGCCAAAAACATTCAGTACTTC. The encoded protein is CASSWGLAKNIQYF.

The rearrangement joins TRBV15 to TRBJ1-3; D may be TRBD1 (6 bases). Germline V gene data show CDR1 as LNHNV and CDR2 as YYDKDF (reference sequence). This CDR3 spans 15 amino acids. V was clipped by 5 bases and J by 0 bases, with 11 bases between them. CDR3 in amino acids: CATSLGAFSGNTIYF. The CDR3, as DNA: TGTGCCACCAGCCTGGGGGCCTTCTCTGGAAACACCATATATTTT.

This clone was detected a few times. The J gene is TRBJ1-3, the V gene TRBV5-6; TRBD1 matches 11 bases. J gave up 0 bases and V 3 bases, and 11 bases lay outside the gene matches. The CDR3 has 19 residues. CDR1 is SGHDT, CDR2 YYEEEE, per germline. CDR3: CASSSGQGASWGSGNTIYF. The CDR3 DNA reads as TGTGCCAGCAGCTCAGGACAGGGGGCAAGTTGGGGCTCTGGAAACACCATATATTTT.

V is TRBV2 and J is TRBJ1-3; D gene uncertain. V gave up 6 bases and J gave up 3 bases, with 15 bases separating them. Germline V lookup: CDR1 SNHLY, CDR2 FYNNEI. This CDR3 comprises 15 residues. The CDR3 bases are TGTGCCAGCAGCGAGTCAAGAATATTTGGAAACACCATATATTTT. Translation: CASSESRIFGNTIYF.

Details on this clone: The same CDR3 is also encoded by other DNA sequences in this sample. J is TRBJ1-4 and V is TRBV5-4, with D perhaps TRBD1 (6 bases). CDR1 is SGHNT and CDR2 is YYREEE in the germline V gene (reference sequence). The length of the CDR3 is 15 residues. Trimming cost V 3 bases and J 2 bases, with 11 bases left between them. The CDR3 bases are TGTGCCAGCAGCTGGGGGGGGGCGACTAATGAAAAACTGTTTTTT. Translation gives CASSWGGATNEKLFF.